What follows are 15 T cell receptor beta chains derived from one specimen sequenced in a study of Ad26.COV2.S vaccination and SARS-CoV-2 variants (dated by TCRdb to about 2021). Libraries were built with the immunoSEQ multiplex PCR assay. Not all clones reach the TCRdb copy of this immuneACCESS table, which keeps in-frame sequences only. Checked studies attribute under half of the gap to unresolved V genes and leave the rest unexplained. In all, the sample holds 290,000 or so clones, and about 90% of those were seen once. Under 4% of the sample lies in the top ten. The meaning of the sample's treatment or condition label: around 19 received Ad26.COV2.S at low or high dose, single or two shots; about 5 received placebo; per-sample allocation not given. For vaccine and placebo recipients, the sequenced repertoires came from samples collected on day 63 after the first injection. Source: peripheral blood, taken in a trial of Ad26.COV2.S vaccine versus placebo. The source of these receptors is a person between 18 and 65 years old who received the Ad26.COV2.S COVID-19 vaccine or a placebo.

The chain uses TRBV28 and TRBJ2-7; D may be TRBD2 (5 bases). The CDR3 spans 15 residues. Per germline, CDR1 MDHEN and CDR2 SYDVKM. The ends were cut back, 2 bases at V and 2 bases at J, with 13 bases in the middle. The CDR3 protein is CASSLVLDLTYEQYF. The CDR3 DNA reads as TGTGCCAGCAGTTTAGTCCTGGACTTAACCTACGAGCAGTACTTC.

The rearrangement links TRBV7-9 to TRBJ1-1; TRBD1 matches 8 bases. The junction had 2 bases not matched to a gene; V was cut back by 4 bases and J by 4 bases. The CDR3 runs to 13 residues. Per germline, CDR1 SEHNR and CDR2 FQNEAQ (reference sequence). This CDR3 reads CASSSTGATEAFF. The CDR3 bases are TGTGCCAGCAGCTCGACAGGGGCCACTGAAGCTTTCTTT.

The chain joins TRBV19 to TRBJ2-7; D gene uncertain. Germline assignment: CDR1 LNHDA and CDR2 SQIVND (reference sequence). This CDR3 region has 15 residues. Trimming removed 3 bases at V and 0 bases at J, with 12 bases between. This chain's CDR3 is CASSMAPLYSYEQYF. CDR3 DNA: TGTGCCAGTAGTATGGCTCCTCTTTACTCCTACGAGCAGTACTTC.

This chain joins TRBV12-3 or TRBV12-4 and TRBJ2-3, with 8 bases that match TRBD2. Trimming cost V 5 bases and J 8 bases; bases outside gene matches: 3. The length of the CDR3 is 12 residues. The CDR3 sequence is CASSPREGTQYF. The CDR3 region has the DNA TGTGCCAGCAGTCCCCGGGAGGGTACGCAGTATTTT.

The chain uses TRBV20-1 and TRBJ2-3; 8 bases map to TRBD2. This CDR3 has 15 amino acids. The V segment lost 3 bases and the J segment 2 bases; nucleotides outside the gene matches: 7. Germline loops: CDR1 DFQATT, CDR2 SNEGSKA (reference sequence). DNA of the CDR3: TGCAGTGCTAGTCCGGGGGGGTCAAACACAGATACGCAGTATTTT. Translating gives CSASPGGSNTDTQYF.

This clone was seen just once. V usage is TRBV11-2 and J usage is TRBJ2-1, with 7 bases lining up with TRBD1. V gave up 6 bases and J gave up 7 bases; unmatched junction bases: 18. This CDR3 has 17 residues. Germline CDR1 reads SGHAT; CDR2 reads FQNNGV. For the CDR3, the DNA is TGTGCCAGCAGTCCTATTGCCGACAGGGTGGGCAGGAATGAGCAGTTCTTC. It translates to CASSPIADRVGRNEQFF.

The chain employs TRBV2 and TRBJ1-1; D gene unclear. The length of the CDR3 is 15 residues. The V gene's germline CDR1 is SNHLY and CDR2 FYNNEI. Deletions cut 4 bases from V and 1 base from J, with 13 bases between. Here the CDR3 DNA reads TGTGCCAGCAGTGTTCCGTCCGGGGAGAACACTGAAGCTTTCTTT. Amino acids: CASSVPSGENTEAFF.

The V and J genes are TRBV5-1 and TRBJ2-7; 8 bases are shared with TRBD1. V shed 4 bases, J shed 4 bases, and the junction held 7 bases outside the gene matches. This CDR3 has 14 amino acids. From germline, CDR1 is SGHRS and CDR2 YFSETQ. The CDR3 DNA reads TGCGCCAGCAGCCTACGGGGACAGGCATACGAGCAGTACTTC. This translates into CASSLRGQAYEQYF.

The chain uses TRBV6-5 and TRBJ1-5, with a weak D call TRBD1 (5 bases). The V end lost 0 bases, the J end lost 7 bases, and 16 bases lay between the germline ends. The germline gives CDR1 MNHEY, CDR2 SVGAGI. The CDR3 length is 16 residues. The chain's CDR3 is CASSYSIVPGKQPQHF. The CDR3, as DNA: TGTGCCAGCAGTTACTCGATCGTCCCAGGGAAACAGCCCCAGCATTTT.

V gene TRBV19 combines with J gene TRBJ1-1, with no clear D. This CDR3 contains 14 residues. Looked up from germline, CDR1 is LNHDA and CDR2 is SQIVND (reference sequence). V lost 0 bases, J lost 5 bases, and 10 bases lay in between. The CDR3: CASSIDLWGTEAFF. As DNA, the CDR3 is TGTGCCAGTAGTATAGATCTATGGGGTACTGAAGCTTTCTTT.

The chain is built from TRBV6-5 and TRBJ1-1; the D is unclear. Per the germline V gene, CDR1 is MNHEY and CDR2 is SVGAGI. The CDR3 covers 15 residues. V was pared by 6 bases and J by 5 bases, with 19 bases between. CDR3 sequence: CASRPFAFRVTEAFF. CDR3 in DNA: TGTGCCAGCAGGCCTTTCGCGTTTAGAGTAACTGAAGCTTTCTTT.

The CDR3 coding sequence is TGTGCCAGCAGCCTCGGCCGGGGTCCCTACGAGCAGTACTTC. Residues: CASSLGRGPYEQYF. This sequence joins TRBV11-2 and TRBJ2-7; D might be TRBD2 (5 bases). The germline V gene has CDR1 SGHAT and CDR2 FQNNGV. CDR3 length: 14 residues. V was cut by 5 bases and J by 2 bases, with 13 bases left in between.

The CDR3 coding sequence is TGTGCCAGCAGCTCTCCCGCGGCTGCCTATGGCTACACCTTC. This translates into CASSSPAAAYGYTF. This chain uses TRBV28 with TRBJ1-2; D not resolved. CDR3 size: 14 residues. The germline V gene encodes CDR1 MDHEN and CDR2 SYDVKM. Trimming removed 6 bases at V and 4 bases at J, with 15 bases between.

This chain joins TRBV9 and TRBJ2-2; 8 positions agree with TRBD2. J gave up 6 bases and V 3 bases, and 7 bases lay outside the gene matches. Germline CDR1 SGDLS, CDR2 YYNGEE. The CDR3 sequence is 15 residues long. The CDR3 DNA sequence: TGTGCCAGCAGCGCCGGGACGGGGGGGTCCGGGGAGCTGTTTTTT. Residues: CASSAGTGGSGELFF.

This chain uses TRBV10-3 with TRBJ1-2, with unresolved D. The CDR3 contains 16 residues. V gave up 10 bases and J gave up 0 bases, with 21 bases separating them. Germline CDR1 ENHRY, CDR2 SYGVKD. The CDR3, as DNA: TGTGCCACCCACCAGGCGGCCACTTCTTCTAACTATGGCTACACCTTC. Its protein product is CATHQAATSSNYGYTF.